The next 9 T cell receptor beta chains were all read from a single sample in a study of blood T cell repertoires in COVID-19. TCRdb's copy holds only in-frame clones and misses some; the assay was immunoSEQ multiplex PCR. Among 30,000 to 40,000 clones listed, 75% to 90% were seen once. Sequences were obtained from peripheral blood. The receptor source for this set is a man aged 60-69 years with acute or convalescent COVID-19.

This chain uses TRBV3-1 (or the pseudogene TRBV3-2) with TRBJ2-1; TRBD2 matches 11 bases. CDR1 LGHDT and CDR2 YNNKEL come from the germline V gene (reference sequence). With 4 bases clipped from V and 6 bases from J, the junction kept 5 bases outside the gene matches. CDR3 length: 15 amino acids. In DNA form, the CDR3 reads TGTGCCAGCAGCCCCACTAGCGGGAGAGTCAATGAGCAGTTCTTC. This gives the protein CASSPTSGRVNEQFF.

The chain uses TRBV18 and TRBJ1-1; D remains unclear. This CDR3 has 15 residues. The ends were cut back, 4 bases at V and 0 bases at J, with 12 bases in the middle. CDR1 and CDR2 from the germline V gene are KGHSH and LQKENI. Here the CDR3 DNA reads TGTGCCAGCTCACTTCACAACCGTATGAACACTGAAGCTTTCTTT. Translating it yields CASSLHNRMNTEAFF.

V gene TRBV5-1 combines with J gene TRBJ2-1, with 14 bases aligning to TRBD2. CDR1 SGHRS and CDR2 YFSETQ come from the germline V gene. The CDR3 totals 15 residues. Trimming at V came to 4 bases and at J to 9 bases, leaving 6 bases not matched to a gene. CDR3 residues: CASSRGLAGDGEQFF. The CDR3 nucleotides are TGCGCCAGCAGCCGGGGACTAGCGGGAGATGGTGAGCAGTTCTTC.

The CDR3 loop is CASSLTRYTEAFF. CDR3 coding DNA: TGTGCCAGCAGTTTAACCAGGTACACTGAAGCTTTCTTT. The chain links TRBV27 to TRBJ1-1; the D is unclear. This CDR3 spans 13 amino acids. Trimming cost V 2 bases and J 3 bases, with 7 bases left between them. Germline V gives CDR1 MNHEY, CDR2 SMNVEV (reference sequence).

The gene calls are TRBV7-2 and TRBJ1-4, with D perhaps matching TRBD1 (6 bases). The V gene's germline CDR1 is SGHTA and CDR2 FQGNSA. The V end lost 6 bases, the J end lost 7 bases, and 18 bases lay between the germline ends. The CDR3 extends over 15 amino acids. The CDR3 nucleotides are TGTGCCAGCAGTCAAAGGCAGGGGAGTAGTGAAAAACTGTTTTTT. Residues: CASSQRQGSSEKLFF.

V gene TRBV10-1 combines with J gene TRBJ2-2, with 7 bases fitting TRBD2. The CDR3 extends over 15 amino acids. Trimming removed 2 bases from V and 7 bases from J; junction bases left unmatched: 7. Germline V gene sequence: CDR1 WNHNN, CDR2 SYGVQD (reference sequence). This chain's CDR3 is CASSELREVRGELFF. CDR3 in DNA: TGCGCCAGCAGTGAGCTTCGGGAGGTCCGCGGGGAGCTGTTTTTT.

The chain is built from TRBV6-5 and TRBJ1-3; 11 bases are a match to TRBD1. Unmatched junction bases numbered 5, after V lost 5 bases and J lost 5 bases. This CDR3 spans 15 amino acids. Germline V lookup: CDR1 MNHEY, CDR2 SVGAGI. CDR3 amino acids: CASSQGTGGRNTIYF. CDR3 DNA sequence: TGTGCCAGCAGTCAGGGGACAGGGGGTAGAAACACCATATATTTT.

The J gene is TRBJ2-3, the V gene TRBV27; 11 nucleotides align to TRBD2. V gave up 5 bases and J gave up 0 bases; unmatched junction bases: 10. The CDR3 consists of 18 residues. From germline, CDR1 is MNHEY and CDR2 SMNVEV (reference sequence). The CDR3, as DNA: TGTGCCAGCAGTCCCCTGGGACTAGCGGAGGGGAGCACAGATACGCAGTATTTT. Its translation is CASSPLGLAEGSTDTQYF.

The chain's CDR3 is CASSQTSEQFF. In DNA form, the CDR3 reads TGTGCCAGCAGCCAAACTAGCGAACAGTTCTTC. The J gene is TRBJ2-1, the V gene TRBV6-6, with 7 bases that match TRBD2. CDR3 size: 11 residues. From germline, CDR1 is MNHNY and CDR2 SVGAGI (reference sequence). Losses at the gene ends were 6 bases for V and 13 bases for J; bases not matched to a gene: 6.